These 11 T cell receptor beta chains were sequenced from one sample in a study of blood T cell repertoires in COVID-19. Profiling relied on immunoSEQ multiplex PCR, and the TCRdb table lists in-frame clones only, not all of them. The table lists 95,000 to 110,000 clones, 75% to 95% of them singletons. The sample consisted of peripheral blood. These receptors originate from a woman in her 30s with acute or convalescent COVID-19.

The gene calls are TRBV7-3 and TRBJ2-1; tentative D call: TRBD2 (5 bases). Trimming took 2 bases from V and 3 from J, leaving 11 bases between them. The CDR3 covers 15 residues. In germline, CDR1 is SGHTA, CDR2 FQGTGA. The CDR3 DNA reads TGTGCCAGCAGCTTACTAGCCGCGAACTACAATGAGCAGTTCTTC. It codes for CASSLLAANYNEQFF.

J is TRBJ2-7 and V is TRBV29-1; the D gene is possibly TRBD1 (5 bases). V dropped 4 bases and J dropped 5 bases, with 18 bases sitting between them. CDR1 is SQVTM, CDR2 ANQGSEA, per germline. The length of the CDR3 is 14 residues. CDR3 loop: CSVGQGSLGNEQYF. The CDR3, as DNA: TGCAGCGTTGGCCAGGGATCGCTAGGAAACGAGCAGTACTTC.

This rearrangement joins TRBV13 to TRBJ2-7; D unresolved. The CDR3 length is 15 residues. V lost 5 bases and J 2 bases, leaving 16 bases between the germline ends. Germline lookup yields CDR1 PRHDT and CDR2 FYEKMQ (reference sequence). CDR3 region: CASSPPSARPYEQYF. CDR3 DNA sequence: TGTGCCAGCAGCCCTCCCTCTGCGCGGCCCTACGAGCAGTACTTC.

The chain combines TRBV3-1 (or the pseudogene TRBV3-2) with TRBJ1-2; 7 nucleotides agree with TRBD1. The CDR3 runs to 14 residues. J gave up 7 bases and V 1 base, and 6 bases lay outside the gene matches. Germline CDR1 is LGHDT and CDR2 is YNNKEL (reference sequence). The CDR3 DNA reads as TGTGCCAGCAGCCAAGCTGAGGGGGCGAGTGGCTACACCTTC. The encoded protein is CASSQAEGASGYTF.

The V gene is TRBV7-9, the J gene TRBJ1-1, with a possible D match to TRBD1 (5 bases). V was clipped by 0 bases and J by 5 bases, with 7 bases between them. The CDR3 sequence is 13 residues long. Germline values: CDR1 SEHNR, CDR2 FQNEAQ (reference sequence). The DNA for the CDR3 is TGTGCCAGCAGCTTAGCACGGGGGACTGAAGCTTTCTTT. Translated, it gives CASSLARGTEAFF.

This rearrangement joins TRBV7-6 to TRBJ2-1, with 14 bases that match TRBD2. CDR3 length: 17 amino acids. Germline V gene lookup returns CDR1 SGHVS and CDR2 FNYEAQ. V lost 5 bases and J lost 7; bases outside the gene matches: 10. In DNA form, the CDR3 reads TGTGCCAGCAGCCTAAAGACTAGCGGGAGGGCGGGGAATGAGCAGTTCTTC. It translates to CASSLKTSGRAGNEQFF.

The chain has TRBV6-5 and TRBJ2-1; 7 bases are shared with TRBD2. With 4 bases clipped from V and 6 bases from J, the junction kept 6 bases outside the gene matches. The CDR3 spans 14 residues. The germline CDR1 and CDR2 sequences are MNHEY and SVGAGI. CDR3 DNA: TGTGCCAGCAGTTTCCGACTAGCCGTCAATGAGCAGTTCTTC. This translates into CASSFRLAVNEQFF.

The genes are TRBV11-3 and TRBJ1-4; tentative D call: TRBD1 (6 bases). CDR3 size: 15 residues. Trimming took 5 bases from V and 7 from J, leaving 17 bases between them. The V gene's germline CDR1 is SGHNT and CDR2 YENEEA. The CDR3 bases are TGTGCCAGCAGCCCCGGGGGGGCCGTAGGTGAAAAACTGTTTTTT. Residues: CASSPGGAVGEKLFF.

This chain links TRBV28 with TRBJ1-4; D might be TRBD1 (6 bases). This CDR3 spans 16 amino acids. The germline gives CDR1 MDHEN, CDR2 SYDVKM. V dropped 3 bases and J dropped 5 bases, with 16 bases sitting between them. The DNA for the CDR3 is TGTGCCAGCAGTTTCGCCCGGACAGCACTAAATGAAAAACTGTTTTTT. Its translation: CASSFARTALNEKLFF.

The rearrangement joins TRBV3-1 (or the pseudogene TRBV3-2) to TRBJ1-1; 7 positions agree with TRBD1. Trimming removed 4 bases from V and 5 bases from J; junction bases left unmatched: 1. CDR3 length equals 12 residues. Germline CDR1 and CDR2: LGHDT and YNNKEL (reference sequence). The CDR3 here is CASSPGGTEAFF. CDR3 sequence (DNA): TGTGCCAGCAGCCCAGGGGGGACTGAAGCTTTCTTT.

The J gene is TRBJ2-7, the V gene TRBV4-3, with unresolved D. CDR3 length: 14 amino acids. V lost 0 bases, J lost 3 bases, and 9 bases lay in between. CDR1 and CDR2 from the germline V gene are LGHNA and YSLEER. DNA of the CDR3: TGCGCCAGCAGCCAAGATCCCACAGACTACGAGCAGTACTTC. Translated: CASSQDPTDYEQYF.